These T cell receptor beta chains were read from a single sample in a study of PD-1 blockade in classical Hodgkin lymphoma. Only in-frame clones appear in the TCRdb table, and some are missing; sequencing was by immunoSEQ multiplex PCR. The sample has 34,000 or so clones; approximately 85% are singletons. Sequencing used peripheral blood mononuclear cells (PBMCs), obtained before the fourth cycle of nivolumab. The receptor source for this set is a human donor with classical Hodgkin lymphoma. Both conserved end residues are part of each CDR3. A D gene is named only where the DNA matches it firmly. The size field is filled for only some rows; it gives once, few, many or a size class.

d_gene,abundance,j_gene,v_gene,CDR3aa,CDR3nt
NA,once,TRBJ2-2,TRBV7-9,CANIGNTGELFF,TGTGCCAATATCGGGAACACCGGGGAGCTGTTTTTT
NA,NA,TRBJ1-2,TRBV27,CASSQGTNYGYTF,TGTGCCAGCAGCCAGGGGACTAACTATGGCTACACCTTC
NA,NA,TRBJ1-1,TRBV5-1,CASSSGDILTGLAFF,TGCGCCAGCAGCTCCGGAGACATATTAACAGGGCTGGCTTTCTTT
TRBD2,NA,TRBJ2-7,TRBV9,CASSAGGDSGSYEQYF,TGTGCCAGCAGCGCCGGAGGAGATAGCGGGAGTTACGAGCAGTACTTC
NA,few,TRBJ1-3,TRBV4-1,CASRGSGNTIYF,TGCGCCAGCAGGGGCTCTGGAAACACCATATATTTT
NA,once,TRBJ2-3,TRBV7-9,CAGGQSTDTQYF,TGTGCCGGAGGGCAAAGCACAGATACGCAGTATTTT
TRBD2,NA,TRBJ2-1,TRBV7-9,CASSLSGGSYNEQFF,TGTGCCAGCAGCTTAAGCGGGGGATCCTACAATGAGCAGTTCTTC
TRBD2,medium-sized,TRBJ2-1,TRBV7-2,CASSSTSGSYNEQFF,TGTGCCAGCAGCTCGACTAGCGGTTCCTACAATGAGCAGTTCTTC
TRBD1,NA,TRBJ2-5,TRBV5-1,CASSSAGGGETQYF,TGCGCCAGCAGCTCTGCAGGGGGTGGAGAGACCCAGTACTTC
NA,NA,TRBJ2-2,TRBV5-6,CASSLSGWVTGELFF,TGTGCCAGCAGCTTGTCAGGGTGGGTGACCGGGGAGCTGTTTTTT
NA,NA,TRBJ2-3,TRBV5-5,CASSLVDPTDTQYF,TGTGCCAGCAGCCTTGTAGACCCCACAGATACGCAGTATTTT
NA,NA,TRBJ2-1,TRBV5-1,CASSLELTGVHNEQFF,TGCGCCAGCAGCCTGGAGCTAACGGGAGTTCACAATGAGCAGTTCTTC
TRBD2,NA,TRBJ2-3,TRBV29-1,CSVTGLAGGTDTQYF,TGCAGCGTTACCGGACTAGCGGGGGGAACAGATACGCAGTATTTT
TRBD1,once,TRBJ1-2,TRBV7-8,CASSEQGVMGYTF,TGTGCCAGCAGCGAACAGGGGGTCATGGGCTACACCTTC
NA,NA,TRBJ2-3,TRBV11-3,CASSPTFGDTQYF,TGTGCCAGCAGCCCCACTTTTGGTGATACGCAGTATTTT
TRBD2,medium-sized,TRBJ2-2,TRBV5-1,CASSSPLAGDTGELFF,TGCGCCAGCAGCTCCCCTCTAGCGGGAGACACCGGGGAGCTGTTTTTT
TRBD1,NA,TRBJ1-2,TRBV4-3,CASGMGDRDNYGYTF,TGCGCCAGCGGGATGGGGGACAGAGATAACTATGGCTACACCTTC
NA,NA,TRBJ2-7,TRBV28,CASRSGVSTYEQYF,TGTGCCAGCAGGTCGGGGGTATCTACCTACGAGCAGTACTTC
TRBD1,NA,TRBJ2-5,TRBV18,CASSPGQVQETQYF,TGTGCCAGCTCACCAGGACAGGTCCAAGAGACCCAGTACTTC
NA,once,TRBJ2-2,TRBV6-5,CASSYSWTVGELFF,TGTGCCAGCAGTTACTCGTGGACGGTCGGGGAGCTGTTTTTT
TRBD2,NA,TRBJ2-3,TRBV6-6,CASSGGADTQYF,TGTGCCAGCTCGGGGGGTGCAGATACGCAGTATTTT
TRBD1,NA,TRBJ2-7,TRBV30,CAWSPDRYGYEQYF,TGTGCCTGGAGTCCGGACAGGTATGGGTACGAGCAGTACTTC
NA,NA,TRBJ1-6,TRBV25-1,CASSVRQHNSPLHF,TGTGCCAGCAGTGTGCGACAGCATAATTCACCCCTCCACTTT
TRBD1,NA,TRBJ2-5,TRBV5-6,CASSLGDRQQETQYF,TGTGCCAGCAGCTTGGGGGACAGACAACAAGAGACCCAGTACTTC
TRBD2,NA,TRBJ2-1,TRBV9,CASSGGLAGGHNEQFF,TGTGCCAGCAGCGGAGGACTAGCGGGAGGCCACAATGAGCAGTTCTTC
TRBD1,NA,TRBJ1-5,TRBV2,CASGRQGYSNQPQHF,TGTGCCAGCGGGAGACAGGGGTATAGCAATCAGCCCCAGCATTTT
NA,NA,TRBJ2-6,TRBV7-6,CASSLAMGGSGANVLTF,TGTGCCAGCAGCTTAGCCATGGGTGGCTCTGGGGCCAACGTCCTGACTTTC
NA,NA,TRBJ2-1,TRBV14,CASSQEVGEQFF,TGTGCCAGCAGCCAAGAAGTAGGTGAGCAGTTCTTC
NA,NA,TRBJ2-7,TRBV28,CASSFIGTGYEQYF,TGTGCCAGCAGTTTCATCGGGACCGGCTACGAGCAGTACTTC
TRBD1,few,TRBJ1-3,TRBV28,CASRSPGQGGGNTIYF,TGTGCCAGCAGGTCACCGGGACAGGGAGGTGGAAACACCATATATTTT
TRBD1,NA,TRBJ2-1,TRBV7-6,CASSLAPGQSSYNEQFF,TGTGCCAGCAGCTTAGCCCCGGGACAGAGCTCCTACAATGAGCAGTTCTTC
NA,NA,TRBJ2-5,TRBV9,CASSVNEETQYF,TGTGCCAGCAGCGTTAACGAAGAGACCCAGTACTTC
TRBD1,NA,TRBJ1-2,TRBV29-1,CSTRDRVAYGYTF,TGCAGCACCCGGGACAGGGTTGCCTATGGCTACACCTTC
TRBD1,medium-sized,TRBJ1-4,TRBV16,CASSLDRISNEKLFF,TGTGCCAGCAGCCTGGACAGGATTTCAAATGAAAAACTGTTTTTT
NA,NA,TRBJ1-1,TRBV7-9,CASSGQGGTEAFF,TGTGCCAGCAGCGGGCAGGGAGGTACTGAAGCTTTCTTT
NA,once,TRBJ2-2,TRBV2,CASSDTGTNTGELFF,TGTGCCAGCAGTGACACTGGAACGAACACCGGGGAGCTGTTTTTT
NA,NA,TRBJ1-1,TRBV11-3,CASSPEFSNTEAFF,TGTGCCAGCAGCCCAGAGTTCAGTAACACTGAAGCTTTCTTT
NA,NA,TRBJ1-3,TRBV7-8,CASSLASAPTGNTIYF,TGTGCCAGCAGCCTTGCATCCGCGCCAACTGGAAACACCATATATTTT
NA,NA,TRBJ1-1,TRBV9,CASSRRGETEAFF,TGTGCCAGCAGCAGACGGGGGGAGACTGAAGCTTTCTTT
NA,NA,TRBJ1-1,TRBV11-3,CASSLERMGVEYTEAFF,TGTGCCAGCAGCTTAGAAAGGATGGGGGTTGAGTACACTGAAGCTTTCTTT
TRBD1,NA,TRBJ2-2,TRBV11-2,CASSFGTGNTGELFF,TGTGCCAGCAGTTTTGGGACAGGGAACACCGGGGAGCTGTTTTTT
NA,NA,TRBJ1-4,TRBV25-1,CASNTRGEKLFF,TGTGCCAGCAACACCCGGGGCGAAAAACTGTTTTTT
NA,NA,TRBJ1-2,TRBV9,CASSVDGYGYTF,TGTGCCAGCAGCGTGGACGGGTATGGCTACACCTTC
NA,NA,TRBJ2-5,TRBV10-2,CASSRTQETQYF,TGCGCCAGCAGCCGAACTCAAGAGACCCAGTACTTC
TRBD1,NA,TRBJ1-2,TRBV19,CASTLTGFNYGYTF,TGTGCCAGTACCTTGACAGGGTTTAACTATGGCTACACCTTC
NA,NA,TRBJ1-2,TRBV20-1,CSAPAGGGYTF,TGCAGTGCCCCGGCCGGAGGAGGCTACACCTTC
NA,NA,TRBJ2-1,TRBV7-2,CASSLAGSHRNEQFF,TGTGCCAGCAGCTTAGCCGGCAGCCACCGCAATGAGCAGTTCTTC
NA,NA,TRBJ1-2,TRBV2,CASRTGTFNYGYTF,TGTGCCAGTCGAACAGGGACCTTTAACTATGGCTACACCTTC